The 15 T cell receptor beta chains in this list originate from one sample, sequenced in a study of Ad26.COV2.S vaccination and SARS-CoV-2 variants (dated by TCRdb to the early 2020s). Preparation of the library involved the immunoSEQ multiplex PCR assay. In TCRdb, the immuneACCESS table is reduced to in-frame sequences with V and J assigned. These tables do not hold every clone; where another copy was compared, an unresolved V gene accounts for under half, and the others remain unexplained. Present in this sample are under 600,000 clones, nearly 90% of which were seen just once. Of the sample, under 2% falls within the top ten clones. The treatment or condition label corresponds to: roughly 19 received Ad26.COV2.S at low or high dose, single or two shots; a few received placebo; per-sample allocation not given. For vaccine and placebo recipients, the sequenced repertoires came from samples collected on day 63 after the first injection.

The specimen comprised peripheral blood, sampled in a trial of Ad26.COV2.S vaccine versus placebo. The receptors were sampled from a person between 18 and 60 years old who received the Ad26.COV2.S COVID-19 vaccine or a placebo.

The genes are TRBV7-6 and TRBJ1-1; D is possibly TRBD1 (5 bases). This CDR3 has 13 amino acids. CDR1 is SGHVS, CDR2 FNYEAQ, per germline. Trimming took 4 bases from V and 4 from J, leaving 10 bases between them. The CDR3 loop reads CASSSGSGTEAFF. CDR3 bases: TGTGCCAGCAGCTCAGGGTCAGGCACTGAAGCTTTCTTT.

The chain joins TRBV5-8 to TRBJ2-7, with 9 bases lining up with TRBD1. J was trimmed by 9 bases and V by 5 bases; bases with no gene match: 12. CDR1 is SGHTS and CDR2 is YDEGEE in the germline V gene. There are 14 residues in the CDR3. The CDR3 coding sequence is TGTGCCAGCAGTCCGGGACAGGGCCTTCGGGGGCAGTACTTC. The encoded protein is CASSPGQGLRGQYF. Complete variable domain (other parts from reference TRBV5-8 and TRBJ2-7): EAGVTQSPTHLIKTRGQQATLRCSPISGHTSVYWYQQALGLGLQFLLWYDEGEERNRGNFPPRFSGRQFPNYSSELNVNALELEDSALYLCASSPGQGLRGQYFGPGTRLTVT.

The rearrangement joins TRBV2 to TRBJ1-5; 9 positions match TRBD1. J gave up 7 bases and V 5 bases, and 9 bases lay outside the gene matches. Germline V gene lookup returns CDR1 SNHLY and CDR2 FYNNEI. The CDR3 contains 15 residues. The CDR3 bases are TGTGCCAGCAGTTTGGCCGACAGGGGGAGCCAGCCCCAGCATTTT. This codes for CASSLADRGSQPQHF.

This clone came up a few times. The genes are TRBV10-3 and TRBJ1-1, with D tentatively TRBD1 (5 bases). The CDR3 sequence is 14 residues long. Trimming cost V 8 bases and J 1 base, with 14 bases left between them. Germline V gives CDR1 ENHRY, CDR2 SYGVKD. CDR3 DNA: TGTGCCATCTCCGGGGGGAGCACGAACACTGAAGCTTTCTTT. It translates to CAISGGSTNTEAFF.

V is TRBV27 and J is TRBJ1-6; D not certain. Germline V gene sequence: CDR1 MNHEY, CDR2 SMNVEV (reference sequence). Trimming left V 4 bases short and J 7 bases short, with 11 bases between. CDR3 length equals 14 residues. This CDR3 reads CASSSRAANSPLHF. CDR3 coding DNA: TGTGCCAGCAGTTCACGGGCCGCGAATTCACCCCTCCACTTT.

This clone was seen a single time. The J gene is TRBJ2-1, the V gene TRBV6-6, with no clear D. The germline V gene has CDR1 MNHNY and CDR2 SVGAGI (reference sequence). CDR3 length: 15 residues. The V end was cut by 0 bases, the J end by 9 bases, with 15 bases between. The CDR3 loop is CASSYSSRLFGEQFF. CDR3 DNA sequence: TGTGCCAGCAGTTACTCGAGTAGATTGTTTGGTGAGCAGTTCTTC.

This clone was detected once. The same CDR3 is also encoded by other DNA sequences in this sample. V gene TRBV6-5 combines with J gene TRBJ2-7, with 8 nucleotides matching TRBD1. Germline loops: CDR1 MNHEY, CDR2 SVGAGI. V trimming: 0 bases; J trimming: 1 base; junction bases outside the gene matches: 2. The CDR3 has 15 amino acids. The CDR3 here is CASSYSRDRSYEQYF. In DNA, the CDR3 is TGTGCCAGCAGTTACTCGAGGGACAGGTCCTACGAGCAGTACTTC.

This chain links TRBV4-2 with TRBJ2-2; D gene ambiguous. The V gene lost 3 bases and the J gene lost 2 bases, with 1 base spanning the gap. This CDR3 has 12 amino acids. The germline CDR1 and CDR2 sequences are LGHNA and YNFKEQ. CDR3 amino acids: CASSHNTGELFF. Written as DNA, the CDR3 is TGTGCCAGCAGCCACAACACCGGGGAGCTGTTTTTT.

The rearrangement uses TRBV7-9 and TRBJ1-2, with D tentatively TRBD1 (5 bases). V was trimmed by 0 bases and J by 5 bases, leaving 13 bases between them. Germline V gene lookup returns CDR1 SEHNR and CDR2 FQNEAQ (reference sequence). This CDR3 region has 15 residues. The CDR3 loop is CASSLALGEPYGYTF. The CDR3 nucleotides are TGTGCCAGCAGCTTAGCGCTGGGGGAACCATATGGCTACACCTTC.

The chain recombines TRBV18 with TRBJ2-2; the D gene is possibly TRBD2 (5 bases). V dropped 7 bases and J dropped 4 bases, with 19 bases sitting between them. Germline CDR1 KGHSH, CDR2 LQKENI. CDR3 length: 16 residues. CDR3 DNA sequence: TGTGCCAGCTACCACAGAGAGCGGCCTGTCACCGGGGAGCTGTTTTTT. It encodes CASYHRERPVTGELFF.

This clone came up once. V gene TRBV14 combines with J gene TRBJ2-1; maybe TRBD2 (6 bases). Germline-derived CDR1 and CDR2 are SGHDN and FVKESK. This CDR3 spans 16 amino acids. V dropped 0 bases and J dropped 3 bases, with 12 bases sitting between them. CDR3 in amino acids: CASSQDRGLGYNEQFF. In nucleotides, the CDR3 is TGTGCCAGCAGCCAAGATCGGGGGTTAGGCTACAATGAGCAGTTCTTC. The full variable domain, in which reference TRBV14 and TRBJ2-1 provide the parts outside the CDR3, is EAGVTQFPSHSVIEKGQTVTLRCDPISGHDNLYWYRRVMGKEIKFLLHFVKESKQDESGMPNNRFLAERTGGTYSTLKVQPAELEDSGVYFCASSQDRGLGYNEQFFGPGTRLTVL.

The chain couples TRBV9 to TRBJ1-2, with unresolved D. V was clipped by 4 bases and J by 3 bases, with 13 bases between them. Germline CDR1 and CDR2: SGDLS and YYNGEE. This CDR3 contains 14 residues. The CDR3 sequence is CASSHGILDYGYTF. CDR3 nucleotide sequence: TGTGCCAGCAGCCACGGGATTTTGGACTATGGCTACACCTTC.

This clone was detected many times. This chain links TRBV6-1 with TRBJ1-1; unclear D gene. The V end was cut by 2 bases, the J end by 11 bases, with 6 bases between. CDR3 length equals 10 residues. Germline loops: CDR1 MNHNS, CDR2 SASEGT. The CDR3 DNA reads TGTGCCAGCAGTGAAAGGACGGCTTTCTTT. Amino acids: CASSERTAFF.

The chain joins TRBV5-4 to TRBJ2-2, with D maybe TRBD1 (5 bases). This CDR3 has 14 residues. The V end was cut by 4 bases, the J end by 0 bases, with 7 bases between. The germline gives CDR1 SGHNT, CDR2 YYREEE (reference sequence). The CDR3 nucleotides are TGTGCCAGCAGCCAGACAGCGAACACCGGGGAGCTGTTTTTT. Translated: CASSQTANTGELFF. The full variable domain, rest sourced from reference TRBV5-4 and TRBJ2-2, is ETGVTQSPTHLIKTRGQQVTLRCSSQSGHNTVSWYQQALGQGPQFIFQYYREEENGRGNFPPRFSGLQFPNYSSELNVNALELDDSALYLCASSQTANTGELFFGEGSRLTVL.

The rearrangement links TRBV11-3 to TRBJ2-7; 8 bases line up with TRBD1. J was trimmed by 6 bases and V by 4 bases; bases with no gene match: 8. This CDR3 has 14 amino acids. Germline CDR1 SGHNT, CDR2 YENEEA. The CDR3, as DNA: TGTGCCAGCAGCTCCTACAGGGGGTCCGGCGAGCAGTACTTC. Translated: CASSSYRGSGEQYF.